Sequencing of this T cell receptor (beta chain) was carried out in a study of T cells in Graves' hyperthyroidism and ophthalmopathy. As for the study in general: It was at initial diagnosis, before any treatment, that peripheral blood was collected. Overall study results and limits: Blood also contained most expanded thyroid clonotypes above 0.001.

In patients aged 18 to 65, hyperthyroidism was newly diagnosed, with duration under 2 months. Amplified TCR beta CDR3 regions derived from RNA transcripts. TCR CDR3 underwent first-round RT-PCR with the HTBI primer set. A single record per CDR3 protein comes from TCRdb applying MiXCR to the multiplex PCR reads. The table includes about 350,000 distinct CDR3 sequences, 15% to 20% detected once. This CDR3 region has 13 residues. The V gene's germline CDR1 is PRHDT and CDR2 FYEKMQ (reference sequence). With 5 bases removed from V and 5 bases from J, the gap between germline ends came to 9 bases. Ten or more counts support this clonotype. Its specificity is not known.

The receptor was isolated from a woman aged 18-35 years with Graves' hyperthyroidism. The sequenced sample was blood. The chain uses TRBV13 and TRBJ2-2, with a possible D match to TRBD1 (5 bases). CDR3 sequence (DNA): TGTGCCAGCAGCCAGGGTGATACCGGGGAGCTGTTTTTT. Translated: CASSQGDTGELFF.